This T cell receptor (beta chain) was retrieved from a study of T cell repertoires in cytomegalovirus infection (dated by TCRdb to the late 2010s). For the wider study: Recently identified HLA-C-restricted CMV epitopes, whose presentation resists viral immunomodulation, were targeted by peptide stimulations together with well-studied HLA-B-restricted epitopes. Donor HLA type was relevant to the analysis, as public TCR beta signatures indicated carriage of CMV infection together with the matching HLA type. Paper-wide results and their limitations: In the ex vivo response, HLA-C-restricted CMV-specific TCR beta clonotypes were dominant, and in two of eight donors the single most frequent clonotype came from this HLA-C-restricted group. In both this cohort and an independent approximately 350-donor cohort, the cumulative frequency of public TCR beta family members distinguished carriers of CMV infection plus the relevant HLA type.

The sample's treatment or condition, from its label and the paper: in vitro stimulation with specific CMV peptide epitopes to enrich CMV-specific T cells. This clonotype has more than one count but fewer than ten. Its antigen remains unidentified. Qualities for individual bases were not recorded, and no much larger clone is one base off. The run used an Illumina HiSeq 1500. TCRdb cleaned the public reads at Q25 with fastp, built clones with MiXCR and kept in-frame beta chains. Rows with a matching CDR3 protein are joined into one entry that keeps the most common DNA and genes. Present in this sample are approximately 910,000 distinct CDR3 sequences, around 32% of which were seen just once. The leading ten clones occupy around 15% of the sample. CDR3 length: 16 amino acids, cysteine to phenylalanine. CDR3 DNA only is kept here, 48 bases in frame from base 1. Via the germline V gene (reference sequence), CDR1 is SGHNT and CDR2 YYREEE. Cut back by 4 bases and 0 bases, the V and J ends lie 14 bases apart.

The specimen was cultured CD8+ T cells from PBMCs, collected from culture after CMV antigen stimulation. The sequence was collected from a human donor in good health (CMV status not recorded). Some clones in this sample may be carry-over from other donors' samples. The sequence is built from TRBV5-4 and TRBJ1-3; TRBD1 is a weak D gene call, 6 bases matching. The encoded CDR3 is CASSPAQGTSGNTIYF. The DNA sequence is given as TGTGCCAGCAGCCCTGCTCAGGGGACCTCTGGAAACACCATATATTTT.